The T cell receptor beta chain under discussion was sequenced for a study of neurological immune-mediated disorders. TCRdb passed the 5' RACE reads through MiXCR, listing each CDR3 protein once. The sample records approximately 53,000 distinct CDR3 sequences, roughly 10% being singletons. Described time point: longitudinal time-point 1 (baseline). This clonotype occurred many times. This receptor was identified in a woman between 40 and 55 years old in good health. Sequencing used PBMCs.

The CDR3 DNA follows: TGTGCCAGCAGCCCGGGGAGCTCCTATAATTCACCCCTCCACTTT. It codes for CASSPGSSYNSPLHF. The chain is built from TRBV5-6 and TRBJ1-6; the D is unclear. Germline-derived CDR1 and CDR2 are SGHDT and YYEEEE. The germline V and J ends were trimmed by 4 bases and 0 bases, with 8 bases remaining between them. The CDR3 covers 15 residues.